Each of the 4 T cell receptor beta chains below was sequenced from the same sample in a study of cytomegalovirus exposure and HLA in healthy donors. Clones were sequenced by immunoSEQ multiplex PCR, and TCRdb holds only the in-frame ones, with some missing. The repertoire holds around 190,000 clones, about 81% seen once, with 1% to 1.5% in the top ten. Sequencing used PBMCs. The receptors were gathered from a woman aged 25-40 years in good health and CMV-seronegative.

This clone appeared a single time. The rearrangement uses TRBV29-1 and TRBJ2-7; 8 bases fit TRBD2. The germline V gene has CDR1 SQVTM and CDR2 ANQGSEA. With V trimmed by 4 bases and J by 4 bases, 9 bases remained unmatched. The CDR3 runs to 14 residues. CDR3: CSVASGGGGYEQYF. The CDR3 nucleotides read TGCAGCGTTGCCAGCGGGGGAGGGGGTTACGAGCAGTACTTC.

The chain recombines TRBV6-1 with TRBJ1-4; D is undetermined. The CDR3 is 14 residues long. The germline V gene encodes CDR1 MNHNS and CDR2 SASEGT. V lost 6 bases and J 0 bases, leaving 8 bases between the germline ends. CDR3 protein: CASSPAATNEKLFF. The CDR3, as DNA: TGTGCCAGCAGCCCAGCGGCAACTAATGAAAAACTGTTTTTT.

V is TRBV6-1 and J is TRBJ1-3; D is perhaps TRBD1 (6 bases). Germline assignment: CDR1 MNHNS and CDR2 SASEGT. V lost 7 bases and J lost 4, with 17 bases in between. This CDR3 contains 15 residues. The CDR3 nucleotides are TGTGCCAGCACTAGGATGGGGGCGACGGGAAACACCATATATTTT. Protein: CASTRMGATGNTIYF.

The V call is TRBV19, the J call TRBJ2-7; maybe TRBD1 (5 bases). CDR3 length: 14 amino acids. Trimming took 3 bases from V and 3 from J, leaving 12 bases between them. The V gene's germline CDR1 is LNHDA and CDR2 SQIVND (reference sequence). In DNA form, the CDR3 reads TGTGCCAGTAGTATTGCAGGGATCCGCTACGAGCAGTACTTC. It codes for CASSIAGIRYEQYF. The entire variable domain, with the rest obtained from reference TRBV19 and TRBJ2-7, is as follows: DGGITQSPKYLFRKEGQNVTLSCEQNLNHDAMYWYRQDPGQGLRLIYYSQIVNDFQKGDIAEGYSVSREKKESFPLTVTSAQKNPTAFYLCASSIAGIRYEQYFGPGTRLTVT.